Shown below are 16 T cell receptor beta chains from a single sample sequenced in a study of T-cell reconstitution after alpha-beta-depleted transplantation in children. Unique molecular identifiers were used to barcode this TCRbeta library. TCRdb itself ran the PCR reads through MiXCR, one entry per CDR3 protein. The top ten clones hold approximately 4.2% of a sample with around 340,000 distinct CDR3 sequences, roughly 13% of them seen once. Sequencing was performed on PBMCs, taken from the stem cell graft. These receptor sequences come from a human donor who donated a stem cell graft to a child with Fanconi anemia.

This clonotype was seen a handful of times. The gene calls are TRBV2 and TRBJ2-7; tentatively, D is TRBD2 (5 bases). CDR1 and CDR2 from the germline V gene are SNHLY and FYNNEI. The CDR3 is 13 residues long. The germline V and J ends were trimmed by 3 bases and 3 bases, with 9 bases remaining between them. For the CDR3, the DNA is TGTGCCAGCAGTGAGCTGGGGAGCTACGAGCAGTACGTC. It codes for CASSELGSYEQYV.

This clonotype appeared many times. The V and J genes are TRBV24-1 and TRBJ1-5; D not resolved. The length of the CDR3 is 16 residues. Germline-derived CDR1 and CDR2 are KGHDR and SFDVKD. V was cut by 4 bases and J by 0 bases, with 12 bases left in between. CDR3 amino acids: CATSEAGLDSNQPQHF. Here the CDR3 DNA reads TGTGCCACCAGTGAGGCCGGATTGGATAGCAATCAGCCCCAGCATTTT.

At least ten counts were recorded for this clonotype. The chain joins TRBV7-9 to TRBJ2-1, with a possible D match to TRBD1 (6 bases). Trimming stripped 0 bases from V and 6 bases from J, with 15 bases between. The CDR3 has 16 residues. The germline CDR1 and CDR2 sequences are SEHNR and FQNEAQ (reference sequence). CDR3 nucleotide sequence: TGTGCCAGCAGCTTAGCCCAGGGGTTGTACGGCAATGAGCAGTTCTTC. Translation: CASSLAQGLYGNEQFF.

The chain employs TRBV6-6 and TRBJ2-1; D may be TRBD1 (5 bases). The V gene lost 7 bases and the J gene lost 8 bases, with 12 bases spanning the gap. Germline CDR1 reads MNHNY; CDR2 reads SVGAGI (reference sequence). The CDR3 sequence is 12 residues long. The CDR3: CASNDRDDEQFF. The CDR3 DNA reads TGTGCCAGCAACGACAGAGACGATGAGCAGTTCTTC.

This rearrangement joins TRBV2 to TRBJ2-2; the match to TRBD1 covers 9 bases. This CDR3 spans 16 amino acids. Trimming cost V 7 bases and J 3 bases; bases outside gene matches: 9. Germline CDR1 is SNHLY and CDR2 is FYNNEI. The CDR3 region is CASTFTGGDDTGELFF. The CDR3 nucleotides are TGTGCCAGCACCTTTACAGGGGGCGACGACACCGGGGAGCTGTTTTTT.

This clonotype showed up just a few times. V and J are TRBV7-2 and TRBJ1-5; D not resolved. V lost 0 bases to trimming and J lost 2 bases, with 8 bases between them. Germline assignment: CDR1 SGHTA and CDR2 FQGNSA. The length of the CDR3 is 15 residues. The CDR3 nucleotides read TGTGCCAGCAGCTTAGCAGTCGGTGGCAATCAGCCCCAGCATTTT. Its translation is CASSLAVGGNQPQHF.

This clonotype came up a few times. The chain links TRBV7-2 to TRBJ1-5; the D gene is possibly TRBD1 (6 bases). The length of the CDR3 is 13 residues. From germline, CDR1 is SGHTA and CDR2 FQGNSA. Deletions cut 1 base from V and 12 bases from J, with 13 bases between. Written as DNA, the CDR3 is TGTGCCAGCAGCTTAGATGTTGAGGGGGTCCAGCATTTT. Its translation is CASSLDVEGVQHF. Combining the CDR3 with reference TRBV7-2 and TRBJ1-5 gives the whole variable domain GAGVSQSPSNKVTEKGKDVELRCDPISGHTALYWYRQSLGQGLEFLIYFQGNSAPDKSGLPSDRFSAERTGGSVSTLTIQRTQQEDSAVYLCASSLDVEGVQHFGDGTRLSIL.

The genes are TRBV20-1 and TRBJ1-1, with a weak D call TRBD1 (6 bases). The germline V gene has CDR1 DFQATT and CDR2 SNEGSKA (reference sequence). The CDR3 sequence is 14 residues long. With 0 bases removed from V and 4 bases from J, the gap between germline ends came to 12 bases. The CDR3 DNA is TGCAGTGCTAGAGAAACAGGGTGGGGCACTGAAGCTTTCTTT. This gives the protein CSARETGWGTEAFF.

The rearrangement uses TRBV5-5 and TRBJ2-2; 9 bases fit TRBD1. J was trimmed by 0 bases and V by 4 bases; bases with no gene match: 4. CDR3 length equals 16 residues. Germline CDR1 is SGHKS and CDR2 is YYEKEE (reference sequence). DNA of the CDR3: TGTGCCAGCAGCCGTGGACAGGGGACGAACACCGGGGAGCTGTTTTTT. Its translation is CASSRGQGTNTGELFF.

Many counts were recorded for this clonotype. This chain joins TRBV5-8 and TRBJ1-1, with D tentatively TRBD1 (5 bases). Trimming took off 0 bases at V and 3 bases at J, with 15 bases between the two ends. The CDR3 contains 16 residues. Germline V gene data show CDR1 as SGHTS and CDR2 as YDEGEE. This chain's CDR3 is CASSLEAGITHTEAFF. CDR3 nucleotide sequence: TGTGCCAGCAGCTTGGAGGCAGGGATAACGCACACTGAAGCTTTCTTT.

CDR3: CASSLTSPGELFF. DNA of the CDR3: TGCGCCAGCAGCTTGACTAGCCCCGGGGAGCTGTTTTTT. This rearrangement joins TRBV5-1 to TRBJ2-2; tentative D call: TRBD2 (6 bases). The germline V and J ends were trimmed by 1 base and 6 bases, with 7 bases remaining between them. The CDR3 spans 13 residues. Germline V gene sequence: CDR1 SGHRS, CDR2 YFSETQ.

This clonotype was detected only a few times. The chain links TRBV12-3 or TRBV12-4 to TRBJ2-1; possibly TRBD1 for D (6 bases). Trimming took 4 bases from V and 9 from J, leaving 13 bases between them. This CDR3 has 13 residues. The CDR3 reads CASSSNRESEQFF. In nucleotides, the CDR3 is TGTGCCAGCAGTTCGAACAGGGAGAGTGAGCAGTTCTTC.

The chain has TRBV20-1 and TRBJ1-2; D may be TRBD1 (5 bases). This CDR3 contains 16 residues. Germline V gene data show CDR1 as DFQATT and CDR2 as SNEGSKA (reference sequence). This CDR3 is CTAHNALGTQGFGYTF. The CDR3 DNA reads TGCACTGCGCATAACGCCCTTGGGACTCAGGGTTTCGGCTACACCTTC.

The chain carries TRBV20-1 and TRBJ2-2; unclear D gene. The CDR3 has 14 residues. Trimming pared 0 bases from V and 4 bases from J, leaving 9 bases between. Germline V lookup: CDR1 DFQATT, CDR2 SNEGSKA (reference sequence). This CDR3 is CSARDPSGTGELFF. DNA for the CDR3: TGCAGTGCTAGAGATCCGTCAGGCACCGGGGAGCTGTTTTTT.

This clonotype has only a few counts. V and J are TRBV10-3 and TRBJ2-3; D gene ambiguous. Trimming removed 0 bases from V and 5 bases from J, with 12 bases in between. The CDR3 spans 15 residues. Germline V gives CDR1 ENHRY, CDR2 SYGVKD. The CDR3 nucleotides read TGTGCCATCAGTGAGTCCCTGGGGTCGGTAGATACGCAGTATTTT. The encoded protein is CAISESLGSVDTQYF.

This clonotype was seen at least ten times. The chain uses TRBV29-1 and TRBJ1-3; D remains unclear. This CDR3 contains 12 residues. Deletions cut 4 bases from V and 7 bases from J, with 11 bases between. Germline CDR1 reads SQVTM; CDR2 reads ANQGSEA. Written as DNA, the CDR3 is TGCAGCGTTGGGAGCGGGTACAACACCATATATTTT. The encoded protein is CSVGSGYNTIYF.